Following are 18 T cell receptor beta chains from one sample sequenced in a study of shared clonotypes between healthy human individuals. TCRdb's table, derived via immunoSEQ multiplex PCR, lists solely in-frame clones and lacks some. The data contain about 110,000 clones, around 68% of them singletons. The sequenced sample consisted of memory CD8+ T cells sorted from blood. The subset was: CD45RO+ cells pooled with CCR7-negative TemRA cells. These receptors were obtained from a woman between 25 and 40 years old in good health.

The table lists this clone with a few counts. This chain joins TRBV5-1 and TRBJ2-5, with 10 positions matching TRBD1. The DNA end is a closer match to TRBJ2-7, so the J assignment may be wrong. The CDR3 loop spans 13 amino acids. CDR1 and CDR2 from the germline V gene are SGHRS and YFSETQ. In nucleotides, the CDR3 is TGCGCCAGCAACCCGGGACAGGGGACCGAGCAGTACTTC. As protein: CASNPGQGTEQYF.

The sample holds many counts of this clone. Additional DNA sequences in this sample encode the identical CDR3. The CDR3 DNA follows: TGTGCCACCAGCAGAGATCGGGAACTAACCGGGGAGCTGTTTTTT. This codes for CATSRDRELTGELFF. The V call is TRBV15, the J call TRBJ2-2; maybe TRBD2 (5 bases). This CDR3 spans 15 amino acids. Between the trimmed V and J ends, which lost 0 bases and 5 bases, there was a span of 10 bases. Germline V gene data show CDR1 as LNHNV and CDR2 as YYDKDF (reference sequence).

This clone has at least ten counts. This chain links TRBV6-6 with TRBJ2-1; either TRBD1 or TRBD2 may supply D (5 bases each). This CDR3 spans 13 amino acids. The germline V gene encodes CDR1 MNHNY and CDR2 SVGAGI (reference sequence). V was pared by 5 bases and J by 6 bases, with 11 bases between. CDR3 in amino acids: CASSGGPINEQFF. The CDR3 nucleotides are TGTGCCAGCAGTGGGGGACCGATCAATGAGCAGTTCTTC.

This clone was picked up a small number of times. The chain couples TRBV25-1 to TRBJ1-1, with TRBD1 as a possible D gene (5 bases). Trimming took 7 bases from V and 1 from J, leaving 7 bases between them. CDR1 is MGHDK, CDR2 SYGVNS, per germline. The CDR3 consists of 12 residues. CDR3 amino acids: CASTRENTEAFF. In DNA form, the CDR3 reads TGTGCCAGCACCAGGGAGAACACTGAAGCTTTCTTT.

This clone has just one count. The chain has TRBV7-7 and TRBJ2-5; 9 bases align to TRBD2. Germline-derived CDR1 and CDR2 are SSHAT and FNYEAQ (reference sequence). J was trimmed by 1 base and V by 3 bases; bases with no gene match: 3. This CDR3 is built from 15 residues. The CDR3 loop is CASSLELAGQETQYF. In nucleotides, the CDR3 is TGTGCCAGCAGCTTGGAACTAGCGGGCCAAGAGACCCAGTACTTC.

This clone was seen ten or more times. V usage is TRBV7-9 and J usage is TRBJ1-1, with a tentative D call TRBD1 (6 bases). This CDR3 spans 14 amino acids. V gave up 4 bases and J gave up 1 base, with 10 bases separating them. The germline CDR1 and CDR2 sequences are SEHNR and FQNEAQ (reference sequence). The CDR3 DNA reads TGTGCCAGCAGCTCTGCGACAGGGAACACTGAAGCTTTCTTT. It specifies CASSSATGNTEAFF.

The rearrangement joins TRBV2 to TRBJ2-1; D not certain. Trimming pared 4 bases from V and 3 bases from J, leaving 16 bases between. The length of the CDR3 is 16 residues. Per the germline V gene, CDR1 is SNHLY and CDR2 is FYNNEI. The CDR3 protein is CASSARFPIFYNEQFF. Here the CDR3 DNA reads TGTGCCAGCAGTGCAAGGTTTCCAATTTTCTACAATGAGCAGTTCTTC.

The genes are TRBV28 and TRBJ1-1; D call uncertain. Germline V gene lookup returns CDR1 MDHEN and CDR2 SYDVKM. The CDR3 sequence is 17 residues long. V was trimmed by 6 bases and J by 1 base, leaving 21 bases between them. The CDR3 DNA reads as TGTGCCAGCAGGAGAACCCGGAGACTGGGGAAGAACACTGAAGCTTTCTTT. It translates to CASRRTRRLGKNTEAFF.

This chain connects TRBV2 to TRBJ2-2; unclear D gene. The CDR3 is 14 amino acids. The V end lost 7 bases, the J end lost 0 bases, and 9 bases lay between the germline ends. The germline gives CDR1 SNHLY, CDR2 FYNNEI. This CDR3 is CASKPQPNTGELFF. The CDR3 DNA follows: TGTGCCAGCAAGCCCCAACCGAACACCGGGGAGCTGTTTTTT. The full variable domain, with the rest looked up from reference TRBV2 and TRBJ2-2, is EPEVTQTPSHQVTQMGQEVILRCVPISNHLYFYWYRQILGQKVEFLVSFYNNEISEKSEIFDDQFSVERPDGSNFTLKIRSTKLEDSAMYFCASKPQPNTGELFFGEGSRLTVL.

This chain joins TRBV29-1 and TRBJ2-2; 12 nucleotides align to TRBD2. The trim removed 1 base at V and 6 bases at J, leaving 3 bases unmatched. The CDR3 length is 15 residues. The germline gives CDR1 SQVTM, CDR2 ANQGSEA. This chain's CDR3 is CSVEGTSGTPGELFF. As DNA, the CDR3 is TGCAGCGTTGAAGGGACTAGCGGGACCCCCGGGGAGCTGTTTTTT.

V gene TRBV4-1 combines with J gene TRBJ2-7; D gene ambiguous. This CDR3 comprises 12 residues. Trimming removed 0 bases from V and 6 bases from J, with 6 bases in between. Germline V gives CDR1 MGHRA, CDR2 YSYEKL. The CDR3 is CASSQDGLEQYF. DNA of the CDR3: TGCGCCAGCAGCCAAGACGGGCTCGAGCAGTACTTC.

This rearrangement joins TRBV28 to TRBJ1-4; 9 nucleotides agree with TRBD1. CDR1 and CDR2 from the germline V gene are MDHEN and SYDVKM. The CDR3 is 13 amino acids. After removal of 9 bases from V and 11 bases from J, the junction contained 10 bases not matched to a gene. The CDR3 here is CASTGQGRRKLFF. CDR3 DNA sequence: TGTGCCAGTACCGGACAGGGGAGACGGAAACTGTTTTTT.

This chain links TRBV6-4 with TRBJ2-6; D call uncertain. The germline gives CDR1 MRHNA, CDR2 SNTAGT. Between the trimmed V and J ends, which lost 4 bases and 0 bases, there was a span of 10 bases. The CDR3 contains 16 residues. CDR3 loop: CASSVGRASGANVLTF. The DNA of the CDR3 is TGTGCCAGCAGTGTTGGACGCGCCTCTGGGGCCAACGTCCTGACTTTC.

The genes are TRBV10-1 and TRBJ2-5; 12 bases match TRBD2. CDR3 size: 17 residues. Trimming took 4 bases from V and 2 from J; bases not matched to a gene: 8. Germline V gene lookup returns CDR1 WNHNN and CDR2 SYGVQD (reference sequence). The CDR3 region has the DNA TGCGCCAGCAGTGCCACGGGACTAGCGGGCGGGCAAGAGACCCAGTACTTC. It is translated as CASSATGLAGGQETQYF.

The rearrangement uses TRBV5-4 and TRBJ2-7; 14 positions agree with TRBD2. The CDR3 extends over 15 amino acids. The germline gives CDR1 SGHNT, CDR2 YYREEE (reference sequence). J gave up 5 bases and V 3 bases, and 4 bases lay outside the gene matches. The CDR3: CASSWGLAGVNEQYF. CDR3 DNA: TGTGCCAGCAGCTGGGGACTAGCGGGAGTAAACGAGCAGTACTTC.

V gene TRBV5-1 combines with J gene TRBJ1-3, with TRBD1 as a possible D gene (6 bases). V dropped 4 bases and J dropped 4 bases, with 12 bases sitting between them. The CDR3 length is 14 residues. The germline gives CDR1 SGHRS, CDR2 YFSETQ. Here the CDR3 reads CASSLAGEGNTIYF. CDR3 nucleotides: TGCGCCAGCAGCCTAGCAGGGGAAGGAAACACCATATATTTT.

The chain uses TRBV19 and TRBJ2-7, with TRBD2 matching 11 bases. Per germline, CDR1 LNHDA and CDR2 SQIVND (reference sequence). This CDR3 region has 15 residues. With V trimmed by 6 bases and J by 5 bases, 9 bases remained unmatched. The CDR3 nucleotides read TGTGCCAGTAGCCAAGGACTAGCGGGCGGGAACGAGCAGTACTTC. Translation gives CASSQGLAGGNEQYF.

This clone was recorded once. The V and J genes are TRBV7-8 and TRBJ2-7, with D possibly being TRBD1 (5 bases). The CDR3 extends over 15 amino acids. CDR1 SGHVS and CDR2 FQNEAQ come from the germline V gene. Deletions cut 5 bases from V and 1 base from J, with 15 bases between. Here the CDR3 reads CASSPPTARSYEQYF. As DNA, the CDR3 is TGTGCCAGCAGCCCCCCGACAGCGAGGTCCTACGAGCAGTACTTC.